These 32 T cell receptor beta chains came from one sample sequenced in a study of cytomegalovirus exposure and HLA in healthy donors (dated by TCRdb to 2017 to 2019). Library preparation was by the immunoSEQ multiplex PCR assay. For the multiplex PCR, a mixture combining 60 forward primers for TCR Vbeta segments and 13 reverse primers for TCR Jbeta segments was used. In TCRdb, the immuneACCESS table is reduced to in-frame sequences with V and J assigned. These tables do not hold every clone; where another copy was compared, an unresolved V gene accounts for under half, and the others remain unexplained. The sample data list around 120,000 clones, and more than 60% of these were observed just once. The ten most abundant clones make up 4.1% of the sample. Sequenced sample: PBMCs. The receptor set was obtained from a woman between 40 and 50 years old in good health and CMV-seronegative.

The chain uses TRBV2 and TRBJ2-5; 12 nucleotides match TRBD2. The CDR3 has 15 residues. The V gene's germline CDR1 is SNHLY and CDR2 FYNNEI. V gave up 8 bases and J gave up 1 base; unmatched junction bases: 5. CDR3 residues: CASQWTSGAQETQYF. The CDR3 bases are TGTGCCAGCCAGTGGACTAGCGGGGCCCAAGAGACCCAGTACTTC.

This chain joins TRBV9 and TRBJ1-2; possible D gene TRBD1, 6 bases. The CDR3 loop spans 14 amino acids. V lost 0 bases to trimming and J lost 7 bases, with 13 bases between them. CDR1 is SGDLS, CDR2 YYNGEE, per germline. Written as DNA, the CDR3 is TGTGCCAGCAGCGTAGAATTGGGGGCAGGTGGCTACACCTTC. It translates to CASSVELGAGGYTF.

V usage is TRBV7-9 and J usage is TRBJ2-3; maybe TRBD1 (6 bases). Trimming stripped 3 bases from V and 1 base from J, with 11 bases between. The germline CDR1 and CDR2 sequences are SEHNR and FQNEAQ (reference sequence). This CDR3 region has 15 residues. CDR3 in amino acids: CASSFGGARTDTQYF. The CDR3 nucleotides are TGTGCCAGCAGCTTTGGGGGCGCCCGCACAGATACGCAGTATTTT. Combining the CDR3 with reference TRBV7-9 and TRBJ2-3 gives the whole variable domain DTGVSQNPRHKITKRGQNVTFRCDPISEHNRLYWYRQTLGQGPEFLTYFQNEAQLEKSRLLSDRFSAERPKGSFSTLEIQRTEQGDSAMYLCASSFGGARTDTQYFGPGTRLTVL.

The chain carries TRBV30 and TRBJ2-1, with 11 nucleotides matching TRBD2. Per germline, CDR1 GTSNPN and CDR2 SVGIG (reference sequence). The CDR3 covers 14 residues. With V trimmed by 2 bases and J by 7 bases, 4 bases remained unmatched. The CDR3 DNA is TGTGCCTGGAGTACTAGCGGGAGTGTGAATGAGCAGTTCTTC. It translates to CAWSTSGSVNEQFF.

The genes are TRBV19 and TRBJ1-5, with 7 bases aligning to TRBD1. With V trimmed by 10 bases and J by 5 bases, 11 bases remained unmatched. This CDR3 has 14 residues. Germline loops: CDR1 LNHDA, CDR2 SQIVND (reference sequence). The CDR3 loop reads CAISPGQGDQPQHF. Here the CDR3 DNA reads TGTGCCATAAGCCCTGGGCAGGGGGATCAGCCCCAGCATTTT.

The chain combines TRBV6-6 with TRBJ1-2, with D tentatively TRBD1 (6 bases). Trimming stripped 5 bases from V and 4 bases from J, with 14 bases between. The CDR3 is 14 residues long. Germline values: CDR1 MNHNY, CDR2 SVGAGI (reference sequence). This CDR3 is CASSNPGVLYGYTF. The CDR3 coding sequence is TGTGCCAGCAGTAATCCAGGGGTCCTCTATGGCTACACCTTC.

This clone has only a few counts. The J gene is TRBJ1-5, the V gene TRBV6-1; possible D gene TRBD1, 6 bases. Germline CDR1 and CDR2: MNHNS and SASEGT. The CDR3 spans 14 residues. Trimming took 4 bases from V and 3 from J, leaving 10 bases between them. The chain's CDR3 is CASSGTANNQPQHF. CDR3 DNA: TGTGCCAGCAGTGGGACAGCCAACAATCAGCCCCAGCATTTT.

This chain joins TRBV5-1 and TRBJ2-5; 12 bases align to TRBD2. This CDR3 has 17 residues. Germline V gives CDR1 SGHRS, CDR2 YFSETQ. V was pared by 0 bases and J by 5 bases, with 8 bases of the junction left unmatched. DNA of the CDR3: TGCGCCAGCAGCTTGGCGGGCGGCACTAGCGGGGGGGAGACCCAGTACTTC. Amino acid sequence: CASSLAGGTSGGETQYF.

V gene TRBV7-2 combines with J gene TRBJ2-1; 13 nucleotides line up with TRBD2. The germline V gene has CDR1 SGHTA and CDR2 FQGNSA. The CDR3 extends over 15 amino acids. V was pared by 5 bases and J by 4 bases, with 2 bases of the junction left unmatched. The CDR3 here is CASSRTSGGYNEQFF. In nucleotides, the CDR3 is TGTGCCAGCAGCCGGACTAGCGGGGGTTACAATGAGCAGTTCTTC.

Notes on this clone: Compared with germline, one end of the junction differs, possibly owing to a read error. The genes are TRBV28 and TRBJ2-3; D perhaps matches TRBD2 (6 bases). The CDR3 length is 15 residues. Per germline, CDR1 MDHEN and CDR2 SYDVKM. Here the CDR3 reads CASRLWTGGTDTQYF. The CDR3 bases are TGTGCCAGCAGGTTATGGACCGGAGGGACAGATACGCAGTATTTT.

This clone turned up a few times. This chain connects TRBV5-1 to TRBJ2-3; tentative D call: TRBD1 (6 bases). This CDR3 has 15 amino acids. Germline V gene data show CDR1 as SGHRS and CDR2 as YFSETQ. Trimming took 4 bases from V and 4 from J, leaving 16 bases between them. This CDR3 is CASSVQGLGSDTQYF. The CDR3 DNA is TGCGCCAGCAGCGTACAGGGATTGGGATCAGATACGCAGTATTTT.

The chain is built from TRBV11-2 and TRBJ2-5; tentative D call: TRBD1 (5 bases). V gave up 5 bases and J gave up 1 base, with 14 bases separating them. Germline assignment: CDR1 SGHAT and CDR2 FQNNGV. The CDR3 runs to 15 residues. This CDR3 is CASSPTLGAQETQYF. The CDR3 nucleotides read TGTGCCAGCAGCCCGACCTTAGGGGCCCAAGAGACCCAGTACTTC.

This clone showed up just once. V and J are TRBV7-3 and TRBJ2-3, with 8 bases identical to TRBD1. The CDR3 totals 13 residues. CDR1 SGHTA and CDR2 FQGTGA come from the germline V gene. V lost 5 bases, J lost 5 bases, and 3 bases stayed unmatched. The CDR3 spells CASSRDRGDTQYF. DNA of the CDR3: TGTGCCAGCAGCCGTGACAGGGGAGATACGCAGTATTTT.

The rearrangement joins TRBV5-4 to TRBJ1-2, with D possibly matching TRBD1 (5 bases). CDR1 and CDR2 (germline): SGHNT, YYREEE (reference sequence). This CDR3 contains 15 residues. The ends were cut back, 7 bases at V and 8 bases at J, with 24 bases in the middle. CDR3 sequence: CASSGAGVGLDGYTF. Here the CDR3 DNA reads TGTGCCAGCTCCGGGGCGGGGGTCGGGCTGGACGGCTACACCTTC.

The genes are TRBV5-1 and TRBJ2-1, with no clear D. This CDR3 region has 12 residues. The V gene's germline CDR1 is SGHRS and CDR2 YFSETQ. The V and J ends lost 2 bases and 8 bases respectively, with 8 bases between them. The CDR3 reads CASSFSLDEQFF. The CDR3 coding sequence is TGCGCCAGCAGCTTTAGTCTCGATGAGCAGTTCTTC. Together with reference TRBV5-1 and TRBJ2-1, the CDR3 gives the full variable domain: KAGVTQTPRYLIKTRGQQVTLSCSPISGHRSVSWYQQTPGQGLQFLFEYFSETQRNKGNFPGRFSGRQFSNSRSEMNVSTLELGDSALYLCASSFSLDEQFFGPGTRLTVL.

The rearrangement links TRBV5-1 to TRBJ1-6, with 9 bases lining up with TRBD1. J gave up 7 bases and V 3 bases, and 5 bases lay outside the gene matches. Germline lookup yields CDR1 SGHRS and CDR2 YFSETQ. This CDR3 region has 15 residues. CDR3 nucleotides: TGCGCCAGCAGCTCCCCCGGGACAGGGAATTCACCCCTCCACTTT. Its translation: CASSSPGTGNSPLHF.

The chain couples TRBV18 to TRBJ2-2; 7 positions match TRBD1. Germline V lookup: CDR1 KGHSH, CDR2 LQKENI. This CDR3 has 17 amino acids. The V gene end was trimmed by 3 bases and the J gene end by 3 bases; junction bases not matched to a gene: 10. The CDR3 protein is CASSPRPLGGDTGELFF. CDR3 DNA: TGTGCCAGCTCACCGAGACCCCTAGGGGGCGACACCGGGGAGCTGTTTTTT. Full variable domain (missing parts from reference TRBV18 and TRBJ2-2): NAGVMQNPRHLVRRRGQEARLRCSPMKGHSHVYWYRQLPEEGLKFMVYLQKENIIDESGMPKERFSAEFPKEGPSILRIQQVVRGDSAAYFCASSPRPLGGDTGELFFGEGSRLTVL.

J is TRBJ2-2 and V is TRBV11-2, with D perhaps matching TRBD2 (6 bases). V was shortened by 2 bases and J by 0 bases, with 13 bases between the two germline ends. CDR3 size: 17 residues. Germline V gives CDR1 SGHAT, CDR2 FQNNGV. CDR3 coding DNA: TGTGCCAGCAGCTTAATTCGACTAGTCCCGAACACCGGGGAGCTGTTTTTT. This codes for CASSLIRLVPNTGELFF.

CDR3 sequence reads: CASSLLAASTDTQYF. The CDR3 nucleotides read TGTGCCAGCAGCTTACTAGCGGCTAGCACAGATACGCAGTATTTT. The chain combines TRBV7-3 with TRBJ2-3; 7 positions agree with TRBD2. Unmatched junction bases numbered 2, after V lost 2 bases and J lost 0 bases. Per the germline V gene, CDR1 is SGHTA and CDR2 is FQGTGA. CDR3 length: 15 residues.

This clone occurred once. The chain has TRBV5-4 and TRBJ1-1; 10 bases agree with TRBD1. The CDR3 covers 17 residues. The V and J ends lost 4 bases and 1 base, in that order; junction bases with no gene match: 10. Germline CDR1 SGHNT, CDR2 YYREEE (reference sequence). The DNA for the CDR3 is TGTGCCAGCAGCCCGGACAGGGGGTCTTGGGGGAACACTGAAGCTTTCTTT. It is translated as CASSPDRGSWGNTEAFF.

J is TRBJ2-3 and V is TRBV4-2, with D possibly matching TRBD1 (5 bases). The CDR3 covers 18 residues. Per germline, CDR1 LGHNA and CDR2 YNFKEQ. V was clipped by 2 bases and J by 1 base, with 19 bases between them. The CDR3 DNA reads TGTGCCAGCAGCCAAACCCCGATCGGCAGGGCTCGCACAGATACGCAGTATTTT. Translated, it gives CASSQTPIGRARTDTQYF.

In this sample, this clone turned up a few times. V gene TRBV6-1 combines with J gene TRBJ2-7; weak D call: TRBD2 (5 bases). The CDR3 runs to 14 residues. The V and J ends lost 4 bases and 6 bases respectively, with 16 bases between them. Germline values: CDR1 MNHNS, CDR2 SASEGT. The CDR3, as DNA: TGTGCCAGCAGTGTATCGGAGGAAAACGGCGAGCAGTACTTC. The encoded protein is CASSVSEENGEQYF.

This clone was found a few times. The rearrangement uses TRBV6-6 and TRBJ1-2, with D maybe TRBD1 (5 bases). Germline CDR1 MNHNY, CDR2 SVGAGI (reference sequence). Trimming pared 4 bases from V and 12 bases from J, leaving 12 bases between. This CDR3 is built from 11 residues. The CDR3 loop is CASSSTGRDTF. The CDR3 DNA is TGTGCCAGCAGTTCAACAGGCCGTGACACCTTC.

V gene TRBV27 combines with J gene TRBJ1-6, with 7 bases fitting TRBD1. This CDR3 is built from 15 residues. Trimming cost V 4 bases and J 7 bases; bases outside gene matches: 7. From germline, CDR1 is MNHEY and CDR2 SMNVEV (reference sequence). CDR3 sequence reads: CASSSRQGDNSPLHF. Written as DNA, the CDR3 is TGTGCCAGCAGTTCCCGACAGGGCGACAATTCACCCCTCCACTTT.

This chain links TRBV6-5 with TRBJ1-2; D gene ambiguous. Trimming stripped 2 bases from V and 8 bases from J, with 15 bases between. The CDR3 length is 14 residues. Looked up from germline, CDR1 is MNHEY and CDR2 is SVGAGI. CDR3 bases: TGTGCCAGCAGTTACCGTCGGGGAACGGGGGGCTACACCTTC. Protein product: CASSYRRGTGGYTF.

The genes are TRBV5-1 and TRBJ1-1; possible D gene TRBD1, 6 bases. V was trimmed by 4 bases and J by 10 bases, leaving 17 bases between them. Per the germline V gene, CDR1 is SGHRS and CDR2 is YFSETQ. This CDR3 is built from 13 residues. Written as DNA, the CDR3 is TGCGCCAGCAGCCGACAGGAAGGGAGCCGAGCTTTCTTT. It encodes CASSRQEGSRAFF.

The chain joins TRBV9 to TRBJ2-5, with TRBD2 matching 9 bases. V shed 1 base, J shed 5 bases, and the junction held 6 bases outside the gene matches. From germline, CDR1 is SGDLS and CDR2 YYNGEE. This CDR3 contains 15 residues. The CDR3 loop is CASSVNVAGAETQYF. The CDR3 DNA is TGTGCCAGCAGCGTAAACGTAGCGGGGGCGGAGACCCAGTACTTC.

The rearrangement links TRBV7-9 to TRBJ1-2, with a possible D match to TRBD1 (5 bases). Germline V gene sequence: CDR1 SEHNR, CDR2 FQNEAQ (reference sequence). Trimming pared 5 bases from V and 1 base from J, leaving 20 bases between. This CDR3 comprises 17 residues. The CDR3 protein is CASSRGWEGRINYGYTF. The CDR3 DNA reads as TGTGCCAGCAGCAGGGGTTGGGAGGGCCGCATTAACTATGGCTACACCTTC.

There are a few counts of this clone. This sequence joins TRBV5-1 and TRBJ1-4; D possibly corresponds to TRBD1 (5 bases). V gave up 5 bases and J gave up 7 bases, with 15 bases separating them. CDR3 length: 14 amino acids. CDR1 SGHRS and CDR2 YFSETQ come from the germline V gene. The DNA of the CDR3 is TGCGCCAGCAGACAGGACCCTACGCTTGAAAAACTGTTTTTT. This encodes CASRQDPTLEKLFF.

V and J are TRBV7-3 and TRBJ2-1; 14 nucleotides line up with TRBD2. CDR1 SGHTA and CDR2 FQGTGA come from the germline V gene. This CDR3 is built from 16 residues. The ends lost 5 bases at V and 4 bases at J; junction bases unmatched: 4. The CDR3, as DNA: TGTGCCAGCAGCACGGGACTAGCGGGGGTATACAATGAGCAGTTCTTC. Its translation: CASSTGLAGVYNEQFF.

The CDR3 spells CASTLRSTDTQYF. The DNA of the CDR3 is TGTGCCAGTACTCTCCGTAGCACAGATACGCAGTATTTT. The J gene is TRBJ2-3, the V gene TRBV19; the D is unclear. CDR3 length: 13 residues. V was clipped by 7 bases and J by 0 bases, with 8 bases between them. The germline CDR1 and CDR2 sequences are LNHDA and SQIVND (reference sequence).

V is TRBV30 and J is TRBJ2-4; 7 bases align to TRBD2. The V segment lost 0 bases and the J segment 2 bases; nucleotides outside the gene matches: 10. Germline V lookup: CDR1 GTSNPN, CDR2 SVGIG (reference sequence). This CDR3 comprises 17 residues. CDR3 sequence: CAWSVPLAGVTKNIQYF. The CDR3 nucleotides are TGTGCCTGGAGTGTTCCCTTGGCGGGAGTCACCAAAAACATTCAGTACTTC.